This T cell receptor (beta chain) was recorded in a study of T cell responses to AZD1222 COVID-19 vaccine. General study points: Samples come after the peak T cell response, not at day 14. Vaccine-related CD4 TCRs covered spike, predominating at 160-218 and 743-854. Spike-specific TCR breadth and depth rose after two AZD1222 doses.

In the case of this clone: Its antigen is not identified.

Pooling covered second doses at about 4 or about 12 weeks. Germline lookup yields CDR1 SGHDN and CDR2 FVKESK. V lost 4 bases, J lost 3 bases, and 10 bases lay in between. The CDR3 is 15 amino acids. TCRdb's copy holds only in-frame clones and misses some; the assay was immunoSEQ multiplex PCR. The table includes about 110,000 clones, 90% to 95% detected once. J is TRBJ1-6 and V is TRBV14; D may be TRBD1 (5 bases). This receptor was identified in an adult who received the AZD1222 COVID-19 vaccine. Specimen: peripheral blood, collected 28 days after the second AZD1222 dose. The CDR3 nucleotides are TGTGCCAGCAGCCGGAGAGGGGACTATAATTCACCCCTCCACTTT. Translated: CASSRRGDYNSPLHF.